This TCR beta chain was sequenced in a study of T cell responses to AZD1222 COVID-19 vaccine (dated by TCRdb to about 2021). Some background on the complete study: TCR sequencing was performed for over 230 trial participants, of whom 200 to 220 were given two doses of AZD1222 and some 26 were given two doses of MenACWY control vaccine. Trial participants were enrolled into age subgroups of 18-55, 56-69 and 70-plus years, which contained 148, 28 and 57 TCR-sequenced participants, respectively. Points the paper makes about the study in general: Only five to seven AZD1222 recipients were SARS-CoV-2 seropositive at baseline, limiting conclusions about previously exposed vaccinees. The 56-69-year group was small, and its depth increase did not reach significance, likely because of low power. No day 14 peak-response samples were available, so repertoires were characterized only after the peak T cell response. After two AZD1222 doses, spike-specific TCR breadth and depth were significantly higher than at day 0 and than in MenACWY recipients. CD4 TCRs associated with the vaccine covered the entire spike protein, and the dominant responses were in regions 160-218 and 743-854. Reportedly, almost half of the unique spike-specific TCRs recognized epitopes lying outside the regions that are mutated in the B.1.351 and B.1.1.7 variants. Most participants were white British and females outnumbered males, and the authors suggested that clonal diversity may have been underestimated.

Counted from cysteine to phenylalanine, this CDR3 has 14 amino acids. Only the CDR3 portion is preserved as DNA: 42 bases, with reading frame beginning at the first base. The germline V gene specifies MGHRA as CDR1 and YSYEKL as CDR2. Between the V and J ends, shortened by 2 bases and 5 bases respectively, the junction contains 12 bases. Points on this clone: This clone's antigen is unknown. No per-base quality is available; no much larger clone lies one base away.

The CDR3 regions of human TCRbeta chains were analyzed by immunosequencing. Under the source paper's analysis protocol: Repertoire TCRs were matched against a reference library of SARS-CoV-2-specific TCRs generated with the MIRA antigen-specificity platform. Breadth was defined as the fraction of unique TCRs that were SARS-CoV-2-associated, and depth was defined as the fraction of total T cells that were SARS-CoV-2-associated. Using the MIRA data, every spike-specific TCR was mapped to the spike region that the TCR reacted to and assigned to either a CD4 or a CD8 class. Log10-transformed breadth and depth values were compared by one-way ANOVA with Sidak's multiple comparisons tests. Entries here come from immuneACCESS through TCRdb and include only in-frame sequences with V and J called. Some clones fail to appear in such tables; in the studies checked, an unresolved V gene covers under half of the shortfall, and the cause of the remainder is unknown. V, J and clone size reflect that table, while D and trimming were determined from the DNA. Recorded for this sample are 60,000 to 75,000 clones; 80% to 90% of them occurred a single time. The biggest ten clones account for 25% to 35% of the sample.

The time point label corresponds to: about 28 days (+/-7) after the second vaccine dose. AZD1222 recipients whose second dose came at about 4 weeks and those whose second dose came at about 12 weeks were combined into one group, since spike-specific TCR depth and breadth did not differ between the two schedules. Vaccinee samples were obtained from the UK trials COV001 and COV002, which included a single-blind randomized controlled phase 2/3 trial of AZD1222 (ChAdOx1 nCoV-19) in healthy adults. For TCRbeta chain sequencing, PBMC samples from trial participants were taken at day 0 and at day 28 after the second dose.

The sample was peripheral blood, taken 28 days after the second AZD1222 dose. The sequence was obtained from an adult who received the AZD1222 COVID-19 vaccine. The rearranged segments are TRBV4-1 and TRBJ2-5; the D region possibly corresponds to TRBD2 (5 bases align). The sequence in DNA is TGCGCCAGCAGCCAAACCAGCGGCGGGGAGACCCAGTACTTC. Its amino acids are CASSQTSGGETQYF.